One sample yielded the 29 T cell receptor beta chains listed below, sequenced in a study of T cells in Graves' hyperthyroidism and ophthalmopathy. The TCR beta CDR3 regions underwent amplification using RNA transcripts as the source. TCR CDR3 regions were first amplified by RT-PCR with HTBI primers. TCRdb recomputed calls from the multiplex PCR reads with MiXCR, one row per CDR3 protein. The sample yields under 650,000 distinct CDR3 sequences, about a sixth seen once. The sequenced sample consisted of blood. These receptors were obtained from a woman aged 25 to 39 with Graves' hyperthyroidism.

This clonotype was counted many times. The chain has TRBV4-1 and TRBJ2-7, with 11 nucleotides matching TRBD2. The CDR3 totals 15 residues. Per germline, CDR1 MGHRA and CDR2 YSYEKL. The V segment lost 6 bases and the J segment 2 bases; nucleotides outside the gene matches: 6. CDR3 residues: CASRQGLAETYEQYF. The CDR3 region has the DNA TGCGCCAGCAGGCAGGGACTAGCGGAGACCTACGAGCAGTACTTC.

This clonotype was picked up many times. The chain is built from TRBV20-1 and TRBJ1-2; 7 positions match TRBD1. Trimming cost V 6 bases and J 0 bases; bases outside gene matches: 13. The CDR3 covers 16 residues. Germline CDR1 is DFQATT and CDR2 is SNEGSKA (reference sequence). Here the CDR3 reads CSAPQGSRSPNYGYTF. The CDR3 DNA follows: TGCAGTGCGCCACAGGGGAGCAGAAGCCCTAACTATGGCTACACCTTC.

This clonotype was seen a handful of times. This chain joins TRBV19 and TRBJ2-1; 8 nucleotides align to TRBD2. The V gene's germline CDR1 is LNHDA and CDR2 SQIVND (reference sequence). The CDR3 runs 18 residues. The V and J ends lost 0 bases and 0 bases, in that order; junction bases with no gene match: 7. The CDR3 spells CASSIDHGGGNSYNEQFF. For the CDR3, the DNA is TGTGCCAGTAGTATAGATCATGGCGGGGGGAACTCCTACAATGAGCAGTTCTTC.

Worth noting for this clonotype: A much larger clone lies one base from this, so it may be a read error. No conserved phenylalanine or tryptophan ends this CDR3, so it is likely a read error. The rearrangement uses TRBV28 and TRBJ2-7; D gene unclear. With 6 bases removed from V and 3 bases from J, the gap between germline ends came to 15 bases. Germline lookup yields CDR1 MDHEN and CDR2 SYDVKM. The length of the CDR3 is 14 residues. CDR3 sequence reads: CASSAPGPIYEQYL. The CDR3 DNA follows: TGTGCCAGCAGCGCCCCCGGGCCAATCTACGAGCAGTACCTC.

This rearrangement joins TRBV28 to TRBJ1-2; TRBD1 aligns across 9 bases. There are 16 residues in the CDR3. The germline V gene encodes CDR1 MDHEN and CDR2 SYDVKM. V was pared by 7 bases and J by 7 bases, with 16 bases of the junction left unmatched. The CDR3 DNA is TGTGCCAGCATATACCCCGGGACAGGGACCCTATTTGGCTACACCTTC. This codes for CASIYPGTGTLFGYTF.

This clonotype was detected ten times or more. The V and J genes are TRBV12-3 or TRBV12-4 and TRBJ2-2; the D is unclear. The V gene lost 5 bases and the J gene lost 7 bases, with 14 bases spanning the gap. CDR3 size: 14 residues. The CDR3 protein is CASSPSDRYGELFF. The CDR3 nucleotides read TGTGCCAGCAGTCCCTCCGACCGATACGGGGAGCTGTTTTTT.

Ten or more counts support this clonotype. The chain combines TRBV18 with TRBJ1-2, with D possibly TRBD1 on 6 matching bases. The CDR3 extends over 12 amino acids. CDR1 KGHSH and CDR2 LQKENI come from the germline V gene. V was clipped by 5 bases and J by 9 bases, with 13 bases between them. Here the CDR3 DNA reads TGTGCCAGCTCATCACGGTGGGACAGCTACACCTTC. Translated: CASSSRWDSYTF.

Many counts were recorded for this clonotype. The CDR3 sequence: CASSFVMAETQYF. CDR3 sequence (DNA): TGTGCCAGCAGCTTTGTTATGGCAGAGACCCAGTACTTC. The chain is built from TRBV5-4 and TRBJ2-5; D unresolved. V was trimmed by 2 bases and J by 4 bases, leaving 9 bases between them. Looked up from germline, CDR1 is SGHNT and CDR2 is YYREEE (reference sequence). The CDR3 contains 13 residues.

On this clonotype: The junction departs from the called germline gene at one end, perhaps through a read error. V is TRBV6-1 and J is TRBJ1-1; D remains ambiguous. This CDR3 comprises 14 residues. CDR1 is MNHNS and CDR2 is SASEGT in the germline V gene. CDR3 loop: CASSERVMNTGAFF. In DNA, the CDR3 is TGTGCCAGCAGTGAACGGGTCATGAACACTGGAGCTTTCTTT.

A word on this clonotype: A much larger clone lies one base from this, so it may be a read error. This chain uses TRBV5-1 with TRBJ2-3; tentatively, D is TRBD2 (6 bases). The ends were cut back, 4 bases at V and 2 bases at J, with 17 bases in the middle. Per germline, CDR1 SGHRS and CDR2 YFSETQ. This CDR3 contains 16 residues. The CDR3, as DNA: TGCGCCAGCAGCGGGGGACTTCAGGCTGTCACAGATACGCAGTATTTT. Amino acids: CASSGGLQAVTDTQYF.

This clonotype was detected a few times. The V gene is TRBV27, the J gene TRBJ2-7; unclear D gene. This CDR3 spans 13 amino acids. Trimming removed 3 bases from V and 2 bases from J, with 8 bases in between. The germline V gene encodes CDR1 MNHEY and CDR2 SMNVEV (reference sequence). The CDR3 is CASSFASAYEQYF. For the CDR3, the DNA is TGTGCCAGCAGTTTTGCGTCAGCCTACGAGCAGTACTTC.

Concerning this clonotype itself: This may arise from a read error, as a much more abundant clone is one base away. The chain employs TRBV27 and TRBJ2-3, with D possibly being TRBD2 (6 bases). The V gene's germline CDR1 is MNHEY and CDR2 SMNVEV (reference sequence). The CDR3 covers 13 residues. This chain's CDR3 is CSSRRTNTDTQYF. DNA for the CDR3: TGTTCCAGCAGAAGGACTAATACAGATACGCAGTATTTT.

There are a few counts of this clonotype. The rearrangement links TRBV27 to TRBJ2-1; D gene uncertain. The CDR3 is 15 residues long. Germline-derived CDR1 and CDR2 are MNHEY and SMNVEV (reference sequence). V lost 5 bases and J lost 2, with 13 bases in between. The CDR3 loop is CASSTGPTPYNEQFF. The CDR3 nucleotides are TGTGCCAGCAGTACTGGCCCTACCCCCTACAATGAGCAGTTCTTC.

This clonotype was recorded many times. The chain uses TRBV28 and TRBJ2-5, with 9 nucleotides matching TRBD1. The CDR3 spans 16 residues. V dropped 8 bases and J dropped 2; count of bases not matched to a gene: 12. CDR1 and CDR2 from the germline V gene are MDHEN and SYDVKM. The CDR3 loop is CASGTGGQGLQETQYF. The CDR3 coding sequence is TGTGCCAGCGGTACGGGGGGACAGGGTCTGCAAGAGACCCAGTACTTC.

As for this clonotype: Just one base apart from a much larger clone, this may be a read error. The conserved closing phenylalanine or tryptophan is absent in this CDR3, likely reflecting a read error. This CDR3 is CASSRGVEAFL. In DNA, the CDR3 is TGTGCCAGCAGCAGGGGGGTTGAAGCTTTCCTT. This chain connects TRBV27 to TRBJ1-1; 7 bases are shared with TRBD1. Germline loops: CDR1 MNHEY, CDR2 SMNVEV (reference sequence). CDR3 length: 11 amino acids. The junction had 2 bases not matched to a gene; V was cut back by 6 bases and J by 7 bases.

This clonotype was detected only a few times. The rearrangement links TRBV12-3 or TRBV12-4 to TRBJ2-2, with 9 bases matching TRBD1. V trimming: 4 bases; J trimming: 1 base; junction bases outside the gene matches: 7. This CDR3 comprises 17 residues. In nucleotides, the CDR3 is TGTGCCAGCAGTTCCCTGGGACAGGGCCTGAACACCGGGGAGCTGTTTTTT. The encoded protein is CASSSLGQGLNTGELFF.

The chain carries TRBV28 and TRBJ2-3, with TRBD2 identical over 8 bases. This CDR3 has 15 amino acids. The germline V gene encodes CDR1 MDHEN and CDR2 SYDVKM. With V trimmed by 7 bases and J by 5 bases, 11 bases remained unmatched. The CDR3 here is CASNIPGTSRDTQYF. In DNA, the CDR3 is TGTGCCAGCAACATCCCCGGGACTAGTCGAGATACGCAGTATTTT.

This clonotype was observed many times. The V gene is TRBV28, the J gene TRBJ2-5, with D unclear. CDR3 size: 13 residues. Trimming took 4 bases from V and 3 from J, leaving 9 bases between them. Germline CDR1 and CDR2: MDHEN and SYDVKM. The CDR3: CASSSRNEETQYF. The DNA for the CDR3 is TGTGCCAGCAGTTCGAGAAATGAAGAGACCCAGTACTTC.

There are a few counts of this clonotype. The CDR3 protein is CASSSLSGSTNEKLFF. The CDR3 DNA reads as TGTGCCAGCTCAAGTCTTTCAGGCTCAACTAATGAAAAACTGTTTTTT. The chain employs TRBV18 and TRBJ1-4; no clear D. Germline CDR1 KGHSH, CDR2 LQKENI. V lost 5 bases and J 0 bases, leaving 13 bases between the germline ends. The CDR3 spans 16 residues.

This clonotype was detected many times. The chain carries TRBV3-1 and TRBJ2-7; the D is unclear. The germline CDR1 and CDR2 sequences are LGHDT and YNNKEL (reference sequence). V was shortened by 4 bases and J by 3 bases, with 16 bases between the two germline ends. The CDR3 loop spans 15 amino acids. CDR3 in DNA: TGTGCCAGCAGCCTCCGGTCTTCCCCCATCTACGAGCAGTACTTC. Its protein is CASSLRSSPIYEQYF.

This clonotype was seen repeatedly, ten times or more. The chain recombines TRBV27 with TRBJ2-7, with a tentative D call TRBD2 (6 bases). CDR1 and CDR2 (germline): MNHEY, SMNVEV (reference sequence). The length of the CDR3 is 15 residues. Trimming left V 3 bases short and J 7 bases short, with 19 bases between. The CDR3 reads CASSLEGSVLREQYF. Written as DNA, the CDR3 is TGTGCCAGCAGTTTGGAGGGGTCGGTTTTAAGGGAGCAGTACTTC.

V and J are TRBV7-3 and TRBJ2-1; TRBD2 might be the D (6 bases). Deletions cut 5 bases from V and 1 base from J, with 21 bases between. This CDR3 comprises 18 residues. Germline V gene data show CDR1 as SGHTA and CDR2 as FQGTGA. CDR3 sequence: CASSPRLVVLSSYNEQFF. The DNA of the CDR3 is TGTGCCAGCAGCCCAAGACTAGTGGTGTTGTCGTCCTACAATGAGCAGTTCTTC.

The chain has TRBV20-1 and TRBJ2-1; D unresolved. The length of the CDR3 is 15 residues. The germline V gene encodes CDR1 DFQATT and CDR2 SNEGSKA (reference sequence). Trimming removed 0 bases from V and 7 bases from J, with 16 bases in between. As DNA, the CDR3 is TGCAGTGCTAGAGATCTTTGGCCTAACGGGAATGAGCAGTTCTTC. This gives the protein CSARDLWPNGNEQFF.

In this sample, this clonotype turned up many times. The rearrangement uses TRBV6-2 or TRBV6-3 and TRBJ1-2, with 7 bases lining up with TRBD1. The V and J ends lost 5 bases and 4 bases, in that order; junction bases with no gene match: 7. Germline loops: CDR1 MNHEY, CDR2 SVGEGT. The CDR3 length is 14 residues. Written as DNA, the CDR3 is TGTGCCAGCAGTACTCCGGGACAGCGCTATGGCTACACCTTC. Protein product: CASSTPGQRYGYTF.

This clonotype was observed a few times. This rearrangement joins TRBV19 to TRBJ2-5; D is possibly TRBD1 or TRBD2 (5 bases each). The V gene lost 3 bases and the J gene lost 6 bases, with 20 bases spanning the gap. CDR1 LNHDA and CDR2 SQIVND come from the germline V gene (reference sequence). This CDR3 is 16 amino acids long. CDR3 residues: CASSIEGTRTPQTQYF. The CDR3 bases are TGTGCCAGTAGTATTGAGGGGACCCGGACACCGCAGACCCAGTACTTC.

J is TRBJ1-5 and V is TRBV6-9, with 11 bases fitting TRBD1. Germline-derived CDR1 and CDR2 are MNHGY and SVAAGI. The CDR3 runs to 18 residues. V gave up 3 bases and J gave up 5 bases; unmatched junction bases: 12. CDR3 DNA sequence: TGTGCCAGCAGTTACCCGAACCGGGACAGGGGGGCCTATCAGCCCCAGCATTTT. Translated, it gives CASSYPNRDRGAYQPQHF.

This clonotype was seen ten or more times. J is TRBJ2-1 and V is TRBV30; 11 bases agree with TRBD2. The CDR3 length is 12 residues. CDR1 and CDR2 (germline): GTSNPN, SVGIG (reference sequence). The V gene end was trimmed by 3 bases and the J gene end by 10 bases; junction bases not matched to a gene: 2. The CDR3: CAWSASGREQFF. In nucleotides, the CDR3 is TGTGCCTGGAGCGCTAGCGGGAGGGAGCAGTTCTTC.

This clonotype was observed at least ten times. This chain joins TRBV2 and TRBJ2-7; perhaps TRBD1 as D (6 bases). Trimming removed 5 bases at V and 6 bases at J, with 17 bases between. Germline V gives CDR1 SNHLY, CDR2 FYNNEI. This CDR3 is built from 14 residues. The CDR3 region has the DNA TGTGCCAGCAGTCAGGGGAACAGACTACGCGAGCAGTACTTC. It yields the protein CASSQGNRLREQYF. Full variable domain (outside the CDR3, taken from reference TRBV2 and TRBJ2-7): EPEVTQTPSHQVTQMGQEVILRCVPISNHLYFYWYRQILGQKVEFLVSFYNNEISEKSEIFDDQFSVERPDGSNFTLKIRSTKLEDSAMYFCASSQGNRLREQYFGPGTRLTVT.

This clonotype was seen a few times. The chain is built from TRBV6-5 and TRBJ1-2, with D perhaps TRBD1 (6 bases). Germline values: CDR1 MNHEY, CDR2 SVGAGI. This CDR3 is built from 13 residues. The V end lost 8 bases, the J end lost 8 bases, and 18 bases lay between the germline ends. The CDR3 nucleotides read TGTGCCAGCTCAAAGGGGGGTCTACGAGGCTACACCTTC. It yields the protein CASSKGGLRGYTF.